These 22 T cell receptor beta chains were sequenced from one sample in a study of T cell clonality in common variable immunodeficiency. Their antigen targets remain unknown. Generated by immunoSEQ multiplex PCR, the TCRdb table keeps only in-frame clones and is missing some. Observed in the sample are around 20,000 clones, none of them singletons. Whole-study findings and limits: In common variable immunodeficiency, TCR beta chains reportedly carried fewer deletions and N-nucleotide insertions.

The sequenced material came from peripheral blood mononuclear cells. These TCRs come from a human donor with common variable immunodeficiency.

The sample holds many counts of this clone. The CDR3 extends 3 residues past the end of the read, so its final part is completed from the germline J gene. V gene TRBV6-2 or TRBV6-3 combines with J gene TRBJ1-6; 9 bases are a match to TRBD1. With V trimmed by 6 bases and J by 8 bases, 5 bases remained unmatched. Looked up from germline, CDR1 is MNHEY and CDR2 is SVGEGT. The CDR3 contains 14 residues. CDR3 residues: CASSLDRGYSPLHF. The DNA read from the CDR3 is TGTGCCAGCAGCCTGGACAGGGGATATTCACCC.

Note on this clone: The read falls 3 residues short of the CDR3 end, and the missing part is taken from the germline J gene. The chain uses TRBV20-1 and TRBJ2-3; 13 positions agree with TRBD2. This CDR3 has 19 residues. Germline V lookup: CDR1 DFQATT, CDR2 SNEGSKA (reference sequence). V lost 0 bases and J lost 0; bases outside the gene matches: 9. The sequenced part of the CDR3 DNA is TGCAGTGCTAGAGATTACCTTACTAGCGGGGGGGCTAGCACAGATACG. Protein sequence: CSARDYLTSGGASTDT. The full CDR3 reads CSARDYLTSGGASTDTQYF.

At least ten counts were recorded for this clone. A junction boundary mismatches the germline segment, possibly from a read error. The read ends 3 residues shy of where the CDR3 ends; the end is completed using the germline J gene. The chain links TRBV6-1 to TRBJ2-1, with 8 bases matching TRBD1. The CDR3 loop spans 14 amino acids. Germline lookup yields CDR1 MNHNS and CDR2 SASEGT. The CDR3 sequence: CASCERTGPNEQFF. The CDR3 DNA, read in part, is TGTGCCAGCTGTGAGAGGACAGGGCCAAATGAG.

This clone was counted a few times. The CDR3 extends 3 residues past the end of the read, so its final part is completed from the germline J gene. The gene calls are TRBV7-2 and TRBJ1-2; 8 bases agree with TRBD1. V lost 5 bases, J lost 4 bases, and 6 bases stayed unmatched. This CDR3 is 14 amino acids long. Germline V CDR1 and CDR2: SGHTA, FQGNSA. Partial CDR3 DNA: TGTGCCAGCAGCCCAGGGGGCGATGGCTATGGC. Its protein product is CASSPGGDGYG. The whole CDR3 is CASSPGGDGYGYTF. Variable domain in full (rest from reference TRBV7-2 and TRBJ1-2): GAGVSQSPSNKVTEKGKDVELRCDPISGHTALYWYRQSLGQGLEFLIYFQGNSAPDKSGLPSDRFSAERTGGSVSTLTIQRTQQEDSAVYLCASSPGGDGYGYTFGSGTRLTVV.

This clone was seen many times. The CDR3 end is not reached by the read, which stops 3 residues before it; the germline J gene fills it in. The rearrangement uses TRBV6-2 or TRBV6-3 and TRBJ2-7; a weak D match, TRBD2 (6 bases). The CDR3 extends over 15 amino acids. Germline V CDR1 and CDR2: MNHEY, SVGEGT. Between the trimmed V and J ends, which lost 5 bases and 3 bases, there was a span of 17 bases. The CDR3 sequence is CASSLLLGSGYEQYF. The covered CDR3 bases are TGTGCCAGCAGTCTCCTCCTCGGTAGCGGCTACGAG.

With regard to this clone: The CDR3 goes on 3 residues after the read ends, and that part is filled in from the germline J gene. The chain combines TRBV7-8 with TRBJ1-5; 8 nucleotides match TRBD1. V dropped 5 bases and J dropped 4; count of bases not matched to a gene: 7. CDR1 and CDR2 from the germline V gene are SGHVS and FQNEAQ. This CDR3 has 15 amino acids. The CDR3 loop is CASSQPQGENQPQHF. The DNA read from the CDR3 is TGTGCCAGCAGCCAACCACAGGGGGAAAATCAGCCC.

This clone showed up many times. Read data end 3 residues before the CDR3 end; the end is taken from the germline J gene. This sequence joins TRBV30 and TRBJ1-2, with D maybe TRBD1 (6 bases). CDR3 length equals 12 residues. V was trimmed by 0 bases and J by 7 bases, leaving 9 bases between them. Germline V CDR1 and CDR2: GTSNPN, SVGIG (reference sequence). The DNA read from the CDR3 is TGTGCCTGGAGTGTACGCAGGGGTGGC. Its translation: CAWSVRRGG. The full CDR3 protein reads CAWSVRRGGYTF.

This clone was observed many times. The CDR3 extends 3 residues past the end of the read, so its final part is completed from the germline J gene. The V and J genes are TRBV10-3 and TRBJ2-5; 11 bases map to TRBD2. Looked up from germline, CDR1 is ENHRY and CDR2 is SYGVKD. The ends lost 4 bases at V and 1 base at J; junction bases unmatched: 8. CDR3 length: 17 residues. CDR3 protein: CAISGGVAGGAQETQYF. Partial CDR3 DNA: TGTGCCATCAGTGGCGGGGTAGCGGGGGGGGCCCAAGAGACC.

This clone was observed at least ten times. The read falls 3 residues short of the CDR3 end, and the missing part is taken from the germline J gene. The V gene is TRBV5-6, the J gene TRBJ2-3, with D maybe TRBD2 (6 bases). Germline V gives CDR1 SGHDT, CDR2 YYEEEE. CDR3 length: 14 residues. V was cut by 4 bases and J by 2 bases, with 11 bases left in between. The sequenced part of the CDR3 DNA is TGTGCCAGCAGCCCTGGACTACTCACAGATACG. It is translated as CASSPGLLTDT. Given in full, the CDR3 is CASSPGLLTDTQYF.

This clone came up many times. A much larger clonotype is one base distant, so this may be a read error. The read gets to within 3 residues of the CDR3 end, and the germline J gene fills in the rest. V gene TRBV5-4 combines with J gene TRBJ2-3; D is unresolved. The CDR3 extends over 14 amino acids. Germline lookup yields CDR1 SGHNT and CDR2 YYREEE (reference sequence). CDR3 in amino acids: CARSSGSSADTQYF. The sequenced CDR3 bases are TGTGCCCGCAGCTCCGGGTCCTCGGCGGATACG.

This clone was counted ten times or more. CDR3 residues: CASSYRDQVDYGYTF. Incomplete CDR3 DNA: TGTGCCAGTAGTTACAGGGATCAGGTGGACTATGGC. The V and J genes are TRBV19 and TRBJ1-2, with D perhaps TRBD1 (6 bases). The read stops 3 residues short of the end of the CDR3; the missing end is completed from the germline J gene. Trimming cost V 5 bases and J 3 bases, with 16 bases left between them. Per the germline V gene, CDR1 is LNHDA and CDR2 is SQIVND (reference sequence). This CDR3 spans 15 amino acids.

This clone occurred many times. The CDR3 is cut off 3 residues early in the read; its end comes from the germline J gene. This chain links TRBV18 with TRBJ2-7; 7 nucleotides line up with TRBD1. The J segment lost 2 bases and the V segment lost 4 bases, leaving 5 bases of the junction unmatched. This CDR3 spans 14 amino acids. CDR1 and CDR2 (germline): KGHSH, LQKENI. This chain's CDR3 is CASSLPGTAYEQYF. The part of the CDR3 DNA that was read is TGTGCCAGCTCACTTCCCGGGACAGCCTACGAG.

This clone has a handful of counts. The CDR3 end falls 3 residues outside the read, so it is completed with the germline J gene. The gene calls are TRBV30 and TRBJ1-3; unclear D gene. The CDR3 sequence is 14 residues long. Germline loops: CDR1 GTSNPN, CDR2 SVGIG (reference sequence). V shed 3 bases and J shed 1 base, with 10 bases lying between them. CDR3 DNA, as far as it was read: TGTGCCTGGAGCCCGGTAGGGTCTGGAAACACC. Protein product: CAWSPVGSGNT. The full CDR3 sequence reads CAWSPVGSGNTIYF.

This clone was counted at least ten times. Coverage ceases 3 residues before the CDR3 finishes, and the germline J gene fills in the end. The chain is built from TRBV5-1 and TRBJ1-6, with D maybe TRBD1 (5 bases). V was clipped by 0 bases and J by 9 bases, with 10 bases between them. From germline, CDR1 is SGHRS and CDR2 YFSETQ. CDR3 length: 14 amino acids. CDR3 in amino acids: CASSLEGEASPLHF. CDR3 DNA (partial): TGCGCCAGCAGCTTGGAAGGGGAAGCTTCACCC.

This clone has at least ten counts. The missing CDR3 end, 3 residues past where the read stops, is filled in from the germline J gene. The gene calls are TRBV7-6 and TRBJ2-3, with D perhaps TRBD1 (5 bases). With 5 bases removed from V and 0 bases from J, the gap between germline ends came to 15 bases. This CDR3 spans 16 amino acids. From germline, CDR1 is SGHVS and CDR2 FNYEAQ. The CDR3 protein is CASSPGHTTSTDTQYF. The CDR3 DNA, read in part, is TGTGCCAGCAGCCCAGGGCATACCACTAGCACAGATACG. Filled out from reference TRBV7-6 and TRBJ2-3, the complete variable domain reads GAGVSQSPRYKVTKRGQDVALRCDPISGHVSLYWYRQALGQGPEFLTYFNYEAQQDKSGLPNDRFSAERPEGSISTLTIQRTEQRDSAMYRCASSPGHTTSTDTQYFGPGTRLTVL.

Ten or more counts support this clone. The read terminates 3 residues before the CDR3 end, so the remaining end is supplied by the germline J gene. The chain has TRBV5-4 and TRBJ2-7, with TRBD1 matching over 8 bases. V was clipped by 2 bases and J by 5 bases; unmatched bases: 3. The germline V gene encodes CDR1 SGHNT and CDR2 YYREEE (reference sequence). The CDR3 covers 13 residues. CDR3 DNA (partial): TGTGCCAGCAGCTTTCAGGGGGCTCACGAG. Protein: CASSFQGAHE. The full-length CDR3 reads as CASSFQGAHEQYF. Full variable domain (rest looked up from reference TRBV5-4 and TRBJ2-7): ETGVTQSPTHLIKTRGQQVTLRCSSQSGHNTVSWYQQALGQGPQFIFQYYREEENGRGNFPPRFSGLQFPNYSSELNVNALELDDSALYLCASSFQGAHEQYFGPGTRLTVT.

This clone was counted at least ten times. The covered CDR3 bases are TGTGCCAGCAGCTCTCGGGACAGGGGGCCCTACGAG. Amino acids: CASSSRDRGPYE. The CDR3, in full, reads CASSSRDRGPYEQYF. The V gene is TRBV11-2, the J gene TRBJ2-7; 12 bases match TRBD1. Read data end 3 residues before the CDR3 end; the end is taken from the germline J gene. After removal of 4 bases from V and 2 bases from J, the junction contained 3 bases not matched to a gene. Germline assignment: CDR1 SGHAT and CDR2 FQNNGV. The CDR3 runs 15 residues.

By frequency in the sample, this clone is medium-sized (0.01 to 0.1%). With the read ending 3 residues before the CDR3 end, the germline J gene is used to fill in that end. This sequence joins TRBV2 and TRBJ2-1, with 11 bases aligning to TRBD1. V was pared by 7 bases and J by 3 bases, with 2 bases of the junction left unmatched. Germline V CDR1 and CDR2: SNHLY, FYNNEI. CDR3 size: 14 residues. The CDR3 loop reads CASTGTGGYNEQFF. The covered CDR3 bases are TGTGCCAGCACGGGGACAGGGGGCTACAATGAG.

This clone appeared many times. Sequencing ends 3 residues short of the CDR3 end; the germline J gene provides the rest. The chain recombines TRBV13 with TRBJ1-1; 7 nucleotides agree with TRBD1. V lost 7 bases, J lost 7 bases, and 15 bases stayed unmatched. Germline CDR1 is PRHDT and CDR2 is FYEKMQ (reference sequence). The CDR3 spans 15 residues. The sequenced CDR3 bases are TGTGCCAGCACCTACACCCCCGGGACAGCCGATGAA. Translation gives CASTYTPGTADE. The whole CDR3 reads CASTYTPGTADEAFF. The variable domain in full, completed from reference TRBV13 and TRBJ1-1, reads AAGVIQSPRHLIKEKRETATLKCYPIPRHDTVYWYQQGPGQDPQFLISFYEKMQSDKGSIPDRFSAQQFSDYHSELNMSSLELGDSALYFCASTYTPGTADEAFFGQGTRLTVV.

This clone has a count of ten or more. The CDR3 is CASTVTGTLEAFF. Incomplete CDR3 DNA: TGTGCCAGCACTGTGACAGGCACACTTGAA. The chain has TRBV6-2 or TRBV6-3 and TRBJ1-1; D is possibly TRBD1 (6 bases). Read data end 3 residues before the CDR3 end; the end is taken from the germline J gene. Looked up from germline, CDR1 is MNHEY and CDR2 is SVGEGT. This CDR3 comprises 13 residues. Deletions cut 7 bases from V and 7 bases from J, with 16 bases between.

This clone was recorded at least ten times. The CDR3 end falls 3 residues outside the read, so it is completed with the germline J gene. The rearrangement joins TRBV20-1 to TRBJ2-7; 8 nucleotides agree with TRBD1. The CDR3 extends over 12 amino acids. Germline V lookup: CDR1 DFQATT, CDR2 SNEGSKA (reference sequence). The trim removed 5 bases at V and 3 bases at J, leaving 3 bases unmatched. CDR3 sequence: CSAGQGVYEQYF. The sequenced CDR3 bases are TGCAGTGCTGGACAGGGCGTCTACGAG.

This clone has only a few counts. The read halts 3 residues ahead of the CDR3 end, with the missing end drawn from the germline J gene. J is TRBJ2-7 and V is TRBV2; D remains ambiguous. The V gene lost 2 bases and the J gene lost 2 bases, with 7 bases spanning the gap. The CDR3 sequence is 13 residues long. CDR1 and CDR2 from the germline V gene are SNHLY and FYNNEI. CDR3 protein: CASSEPFTYEQYF. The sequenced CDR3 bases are TGTGCCAGCAGTGAACCCTTTACCTACGAG.